Listed below are T cell receptor beta chains from one sample, sequenced in a study of cytomegalovirus exposure and HLA in healthy donors. The method was immunoSEQ multiplex PCR; TCRdb's version includes in-frame clones alone and lacks a portion of them. There are some 180,000 clones in the sample; approximately 86% occur only once, and 6.5% to 7.5% lies in the top ten. The sequenced material came from PBMCs. Source of these receptors: a man between 25 and 39 years old in good health and CMV-seropositive. CDR3s include the opening cysteine and the closing phenylalanine or tryptophan. A D gene is named only where the DNA matches it firmly. Clone size appears in some rows only: once, few, many, or a class for an expanded clone.

cdr3_aa cdr3_nt j_call clone_size d_call v_call
CASRLQGWAGELFF TGTGCCAGCAGATTACAGGGCTGGGCCGGGGAGCTGTTTTTT TRBJ2-2 NA NA TRBV2
CASSPYNSYEQYF TGTGCCAGCAGCCCTTATAACTCCTACGAGCAGTACTTC TRBJ2-7 NA NA TRBV7-2
CASSPQDRPRQPQHF TGTGCCAGCTCACCACAGGACAGGCCAAGGCAGCCCCAGCATTTT TRBJ1-5 few TRBD1 TRBV18
CAWSVPSGGYNEQFF TGTGCCTGGAGTGTACCTAGCGGGGGGTACAATGAGCAGTTCTTC TRBJ2-1 NA TRBD2 TRBV30
CSVPRTGGKESYGYTF TGCAGCGTCCCCCGGACAGGGGGAAAAGAAAGCTATGGCTACACCTTC TRBJ1-2 NA TRBD1 TRBV29-1
CASSVGGTGTYEQYF TGTGCCAGCAGCGTAGGTGGGACAGGAACGTACGAGCAGTACTTC TRBJ2-7 NA TRBD1 TRBV9
CASRSTGAGANVLTF TGTGCCAGCAGATCTACAGGGGCTGGGGCCAACGTCCTGACTTTC TRBJ2-6 NA TRBD1 TRBV6-5
CASSLGEPYEQYF TGTGCCAGCAGCTTGGGGGAACCCTACGAGCAGTACTTC TRBJ2-7 NA NA TRBV5-6
CASTPMLEFFTDTQYF TGTGCCAGTACCCCTATGTTGGAGTTTTTCACAGATACGCAGTATTTT TRBJ2-3 NA NA TRBV19
CASSPGRDPYEQYF TGTGCCAGCTCACCAGGGAGGGATCCCTACGAGCAGTACTTC TRBJ2-7 NA TRBD2 TRBV18